The rows below give T cell receptor beta chains drawn from one sample of a study of blood T cells in healthy people across ages. TCRdb reprocessed the 5' RACE reads with MiXCR, giving one entry per CDR3 protein. The data show about 1 million distinct CDR3 sequences, with over 35% seen just once and about 19% held by the top ten. The sequenced material came from blood. All receptors derive from a woman aged 60 to 75 in good health. CDR3s include the opening cysteine and the closing phenylalanine or tryptophan. The D gene is left open where the match is weak. Some rows mark clone size as missing; the rest say once, few, many or name a class of expanded clone.

abundance: .
v_gene: TRBV7-2
j_gene: TRBJ2-5
d_gene: TRBD2
CDR3aa: CASSPGLAGGKETQYF
CDR3nt: TGTGCCAGCAGCCCGGGACTAGCGGGAGGCAAAGAGACCCAGTACTTC

abundance: .
v_gene: TRBV7-3
j_gene: TRBJ2-5
d_gene: TRBD2
CDR3aa: CASSLTPSGRETQYF
CDR3nt: TGTGCCAGCAGCTTAACCCCTAGCGGTCGGGAGACCCAGTACTTC

abundance: few
v_gene: TRBV7-6
j_gene: TRBJ2-5
d_gene: TRBD2
CDR3aa: CASSLEGLAGSEQYF
CDR3nt: TGTGCCAGCAGCTTAGAGGGACTAGCGGGAAGTGAGCAGTACTTC

abundance: .
v_gene: TRBV5-1
j_gene: TRBJ2-3
d_gene: .
CDR3aa: CASAPKGDDTQYF
CDR3nt: TGCGCCAGCGCCCCCAAAGGGGACGATACGCAGTATTTT

abundance: .
v_gene: TRBV12-3/TRBV12-4
j_gene: TRBJ1-2
d_gene: TRBD1
CDR3aa: CASIRGTGGSGYGYTF
CDR3nt: TGTGCCAGCATCCGGGGGACAGGGGGTTCGGGCTATGGCTACACCTTC

abundance: few
v_gene: TRBV6-1
j_gene: TRBJ2-1
d_gene: TRBD2
CDR3aa: CASSGLAGLYNEQFF
CDR3nt: TGTGCCAGCAGCGGCCTAGCGGGTCTTTACAATGAGCAGTTCTTC

abundance: few
v_gene: TRBV6-6
j_gene: TRBJ2-7
d_gene: .
CDR3aa: CASSAAGSHEQYF
CDR3nt: TGTGCCAGCAGTGCAGCAGGGTCCCACGAGCAGTACTTC

abundance: .
v_gene: TRBV7-9
j_gene: TRBJ2-6
d_gene: .
CDR3aa: CASSSTDGANVLTF
CDR3nt: TGTGCCAGCAGCTCTACGGATGGGGCCAACGTCCTGACTTTC

abundance: .
v_gene: TRBV7-2
j_gene: TRBJ2-7
d_gene: TRBD2
CDR3aa: CASSLEPGTSGRSYEQYF
CDR3nt: TGTGCCAGCAGCTTAGAGCCCGGGACTAGCGGGAGGTCCTACGAGCAGTACTTC

abundance: .
v_gene: TRBV28
j_gene: TRBJ2-7
d_gene: .
CDR3aa: CVSGSPPYEQYF
CDR3nt: TGTGTCAGCGGCTCCCCGCCCTACGAGCAGTACTTC

abundance: few
v_gene: TRBV5-6
j_gene: TRBJ2-3
d_gene: TRBD1
CDR3aa: CASSLRDRRSTDTQYF
CDR3nt: TGTGCCAGCAGCTTGAGGGACAGGAGGAGCACAGATACGCAGTATTTT

abundance: .
v_gene: TRBV20-1
j_gene: TRBJ2-7
d_gene: TRBD2
CDR3aa: CSASPGTSGYSSYEQYF
CDR3nt: TGCAGTGCTAGCCCCGGGACTAGCGGATATAGCTCCTACGAGCAGTACTTC

abundance: .
v_gene: TRBV15
j_gene: TRBJ2-7
d_gene: TRBD2
CDR3aa: CATSRGKGLAYEQYF
CDR3nt: TGTGCCACCAGCAGAGGGAAGGGACTAGCTTACGAGCAGTACTTC

abundance: few
v_gene: TRBV5-1
j_gene: TRBJ2-5
d_gene: .
CDR3aa: CASSTTSKGETQYF
CDR3nt: TGCGCCAGCAGCACGACTAGTAAGGGCGAGACCCAGTACTTC

abundance: .
v_gene: TRBV30
j_gene: TRBJ2-1
d_gene: TRBD2
CDR3aa: CAWRASGSGEQFF
CDR3nt: TGTGCCTGGAGGGCTAGCGGGAGTGGGGAGCAGTTCTTC

abundance: few
v_gene: TRBV7-9
j_gene: TRBJ1-4
d_gene: .
CDR3aa: CASSPPTGRATNEKLFF
CDR3nt: TGTGCCAGCAGCCCTCCGACAGGCAGAGCGACCAATGAAAAACTGTTTTTT

abundance: .
v_gene: TRBV27
j_gene: TRBJ1-6
d_gene: TRBD1
CDR3aa: CASSPITGTVNSPLHF
CDR3nt: TGTGCCAGCAGTCCGATCACCGGGACAGTTAATTCACCCCTCCACTTT

abundance: once
v_gene: TRBV6-5
j_gene: TRBJ1-2
d_gene: .
CDR3aa: CASSYSRVNYGYTF
CDR3nt: TGTGCCAGCAGTTACTCCCGGGTCAACTATGGCTACACCTTC

abundance: many
v_gene: TRBV29-1
j_gene: TRBJ2-7
d_gene: TRBD1
CDR3aa: CSVLTGIGYEQYF
CDR3nt: TGCAGCGTTTTGACAGGGATAGGCTACGAGCAGTACTTC

abundance: .
v_gene: TRBV28
j_gene: TRBJ2-7
d_gene: .
CDR3aa: CASRSGGRYEQYF
CDR3nt: TGTGCCAGCCGGTCAGGGGGGAGGTACGAGCAGTACTTC

abundance: .
v_gene: TRBV6-5
j_gene: TRBJ2-1
d_gene: .
CDR3aa: CASRTPGFHEQFF
CDR3nt: TGTGCCAGCAGGACCCCAGGTTTTCATGAGCAGTTCTTC

abundance: .
v_gene: TRBV15
j_gene: TRBJ2-5
d_gene: .
CDR3aa: CATSRELRQGKGETQHF
CDR3nt: TGTGCCACCAGCAGAGAACTCCGCCAGGGGAAAGGGGAGACCCAGCACTTC

abundance: .
v_gene: TRBV25-1
j_gene: TRBJ2-3
d_gene: .
CDR3aa: CASSEGQHYTQYF
CDR3nt: TGTGCCAGCAGTGAAGGACAACACTATACGCAGTATTTT

abundance: .
v_gene: TRBV2
j_gene: TRBJ2-1
d_gene: .
CDR3aa: CASRKNNEQFF
CDR3nt: TGTGCCAGCAGAAAAAACAATGAGCAGTTCTTC

abundance: few
v_gene: TRBV7-6
j_gene: TRBJ1-4
d_gene: TRBD1
CDR3aa: CASSPAQGEKLFF
CDR3nt: TGTGCCAGCAGCCCCGCACAGGGGGAAAAACTGTTTTTT

abundance: once
v_gene: TRBV20-1
j_gene: TRBJ2-5
d_gene: TRBD2
CDR3aa: CSARRAGGGETQYF
CDR3nt: TGCAGTGCTAGGAGAGCGGGAGGGGGAGAGACCCAGTACTTC

abundance: few
v_gene: TRBV27
j_gene: TRBJ1-5
d_gene: .
CDR3aa: CASSWSRNQPQHF
CDR3nt: TGTGCCAGCAGTTGGTCTCGCAATCAGCCCCAGCATTTT

abundance: few
v_gene: TRBV24-1
j_gene: TRBJ2-3
d_gene: TRBD2
CDR3aa: CATSDLASGAQYF
CDR3nt: TGTGCCACCAGTGATTTGGCCAGCGGGGCGCAGTATTTT

abundance: .
v_gene: TRBV5-1
j_gene: TRBJ2-5
d_gene: TRBD2
CDR3aa: CASSRASGNPETQYF
CDR3nt: TGCGCCAGCAGCCGGGCTAGCGGGAACCCAGAGACCCAGTACTTC

abundance: few
v_gene: TRBV11-2
j_gene: TRBJ2-5
d_gene: .
CDR3aa: CASSARDPQETQYF
CDR3nt: TGTGCCAGCAGCGCCCGGGACCCCCAAGAGACCCAGTACTTC

abundance: .
v_gene: TRBV4-1
j_gene: TRBJ2-2
d_gene: TRBD2
CDR3aa: CASSQRRGGTGELFF
CDR3nt: TGCGCCAGCAGCCAGCGACGGGGGGGCACCGGGGAGCTGTTTTTT

abundance: .
v_gene: TRBV4-2
j_gene: TRBJ2-3
d_gene: TRBD2
CDR3aa: CAGSQETWREEDTQYF
CDR3nt: TGTGCCGGCAGCCAAGAAACTTGGCGGGAGGAGGATACGCAGTATTTT

abundance: .
v_gene: TRBV29-1
j_gene: TRBJ2-7
d_gene: .
CDR3aa: CSAGAGSYNEQYF
CDR3nt: TGCAGCGCCGGCGCGGGGTCCTACAATGAGCAGTACTTC

abundance: .
v_gene: TRBV28
j_gene: TRBJ2-5
d_gene: TRBD1
CDR3aa: CASSPSQDRVQETQYF
CDR3nt: TGTGCCAGCAGTCCATCACAGGACAGGGTTCAAGAGACCCAGTACTTC

abundance: .
v_gene: TRBV9
j_gene: TRBJ2-7
d_gene: .
CDR3aa: CASSPRVGGSYEQYF
CDR3nt: TGTGCCAGCAGCCCCCGTGTTGGGGGCTCCTACGAGCAGTACTTC

abundance: .
v_gene: TRBV5-1
j_gene: TRBJ2-5
d_gene: TRBD2
CDR3aa: CASTVAGVGETQYF
CDR3nt: TGCGCCAGCACCGTAGCGGGAGTCGGAGAGACCCAGTACTTC

abundance: .
v_gene: TRBV12-3/TRBV12-4
j_gene: TRBJ1-5
d_gene: .
CDR3aa: CASSPTGFRDQPQHF
CDR3nt: TGTGCCAGCAGTCCAACAGGGTTTCGGGATCAGCCCCAGCATTTT

abundance: .
v_gene: TRBV19
j_gene: TRBJ1-5
d_gene: .
CDR3aa: CASSSRTNQPQHF
CDR3nt: TGTGCCAGTAGTTCTCGGACAAATCAGCCCCAGCATTTT

abundance: .
v_gene: TRBV20-1
j_gene: TRBJ2-7
d_gene: TRBD2
CDR3aa: CSSPLRAGGFNEQYF
CDR3nt: TGCAGTTCCCCGTTGAGGGCGGGAGGATTCAATGAGCAGTACTTC

abundance: .
v_gene: TRBV10-3
j_gene: TRBJ2-5
d_gene: TRBD2
CDR3aa: CAISSGLKQETQYF
CDR3nt: TGTGCCATCAGTTCGGGACTAAAACAAGAGACCCAGTACTTC

abundance: .
v_gene: TRBV12-3/TRBV12-4
j_gene: TRBJ2-6
d_gene: .
CDR3aa: CASAWSGANVLTF
CDR3nt: TGTGCCAGCGCGTGGTCTGGGGCCAACGTCCTGACTTTC